The 30 T cell receptor beta chains listed next were all sequenced from one sample in a study of shared clonotypes between healthy human individuals. The protocol was immunoSEQ multiplex PCR, while the TCRdb copy is restricted to in-frame clones and leaves out a portion. The sample lists about 2.5 million clones, just under 95% occurring once. The source material was naive CD4+ T cells from PBMCs. Specified subset: CD45RA+ positively selected. These receptor sequences come from a man aged 18 to 30 in good health. Some clones in this sample may be carry-over from other donors' samples.

The V gene is TRBV6-1, the J gene TRBJ2-1, with 12 bases identical to TRBD2. The CDR3 is 14 residues long. Germline loops: CDR1 MNHNS, CDR2 SASEGT. Unmatched junction bases numbered 1, after V lost 5 bases and J lost 5 bases. The CDR3 DNA follows: TGTGCCAGCAGTCTAGCGGGAGGGCACAATGAGCAGTTCTTC. This translates into CASSLAGGHNEQFF.

This chain connects TRBV7-2 to TRBJ2-5; the D gene is possibly TRBD1 (6 bases). Trimming stripped 3 bases from V and 2 bases from J, with 13 bases between. CDR3 length equals 15 residues. Per germline, CDR1 SGHTA and CDR2 FQGNSA. The CDR3 sequence is CASSLTGLGQETQYF. The CDR3 DNA follows: TGTGCCAGCAGCTTGACAGGTCTCGGGCAAGAGACCCAGTACTTC.

The chain carries TRBV7-8 and TRBJ2-6, with no clear D. V shed 5 bases and J shed 0 bases, with 8 bases lying between them. Germline CDR1 SGHVS, CDR2 FQNEAQ. CDR3 length: 15 amino acids. The DNA of the CDR3 is TGTGCCAGCAGCACACGGCTCTCTGGGGCCAACGTCCTGACTTTC. This translates into CASSTRLSGANVLTF. Complete variable domain (other parts from reference TRBV7-8 and TRBJ2-6): GAGVSQSPRYKVAKRGQDVALRCDPISGHVSLFWYQQALGQGPEFLTYFQNEAQLDKSGLPSDRFFAERPEGSVSTLKIQRTQQEDSAVYLCASSTRLSGANVLTFGAGSRLTVL.

The chain carries TRBV5-1 and TRBJ1-1, with unresolved D. Germline assignment: CDR1 SGHRS and CDR2 YFSETQ. Trimming left V 0 bases short and J 0 bases short, with 9 bases between. This CDR3 comprises 15 residues. CDR3 nucleotides: TGCGCCAGCAGCTTGGGGTGGAGTATGAACACTGAAGCTTTCTTT. Translated, it gives CASSLGWSMNTEAFF.

The gene calls are TRBV6-6 and TRBJ2-7; unclear D gene. Germline lookup yields CDR1 MNHNY and CDR2 SVGAGI (reference sequence). This CDR3 region has 15 residues. V lost 3 bases and J 1 base, leaving 13 bases between the germline ends. CDR3: CASSYERLKSYEQYF. The DNA of the CDR3 is TGTGCCAGCAGTTATGAACGTCTTAAGTCCTACGAGCAGTACTTC.

The V call is TRBV7-9, the J call TRBJ2-1; the D call may be TRBD1 or TRBD2 (5 bases each). The ends were cut back, 4 bases at V and 3 bases at J, with 13 bases in the middle. Germline V gene lookup returns CDR1 SEHNR and CDR2 FQNEAQ (reference sequence). The CDR3 length is 15 residues. CDR3 protein: CASSYLWGSYNEQFF. The DNA for the CDR3 is TGTGCCAGCAGCTACCTCTGGGGGAGCTACAATGAGCAGTTCTTC.

The chain links TRBV28 to TRBJ2-7; unclear D gene. V was clipped by 3 bases and J by 0 bases, with 12 bases between them. CDR3 size: 15 residues. Germline V gives CDR1 MDHEN, CDR2 SYDVKM. CDR3 nucleotides: TGTGCCAGCAGTTTGTATAGGGCTATCTCCTACGAGCAGTACTTC. Amino acid sequence: CASSLYRAISYEQYF.

This rearrangement joins TRBV2 to TRBJ2-7; D may be TRBD2 (6 bases). The germline V and J ends were trimmed by 4 bases and 6 bases, with 16 bases remaining between them. CDR3 length: 14 amino acids. Germline assignment: CDR1 SNHLY and CDR2 FYNNEI. The DNA of the CDR3 is TGTGCCAGCAGTGGCGGGACGCGTCATAGCGAGCAGTACTTC. Protein sequence: CASSGGTRHSEQYF.

CDR3 DNA sequence: TGTGCCAGCAGCATATCCGGACTATCTGAGCAGTTCTTC. This gives the protein CASSISGLSEQFF. J is TRBJ2-1 and V is TRBV7-3; D is perhaps TRBD2 (6 bases). The CDR3 extends over 13 amino acids. Trimming cost V 5 bases and J 9 bases, with 14 bases left between them. The germline CDR1 and CDR2 sequences are SGHTA and FQGTGA.

The chain employs TRBV19 and TRBJ2-1; TRBD2 is a possible D gene (5 bases). Trimming pared 5 bases from V and 2 bases from J, leaving 10 bases between. CDR3 length: 14 residues. Germline V gene lookup returns CDR1 LNHDA and CDR2 SQIVND (reference sequence). For the CDR3, the DNA is TGTGCCAGTAGTCCCTCGGGAACCTACAATGAGCAGTTCTTC. Amino acid sequence: CASSPSGTYNEQFF.

Turning to this clone: The sample contains more than one DNA sequence encoding this CDR3. The chain uses TRBV28 and TRBJ2-7; TRBD1 matches 7 bases. V shed 6 bases and J 7 bases; nucleotides not matched to a gene: 6. The CDR3 is 12 amino acids. Germline-derived CDR1 and CDR2 are MDHEN and SYDVKM. The CDR3 loop reads CASSTYRGEQYF. In DNA, the CDR3 is TGTGCCAGCAGCACCTACAGGGGAGAGCAGTACTTC.

V is TRBV7-9 and J is TRBJ1-4; D call uncertain. In germline, CDR1 is SEHNR, CDR2 FQNEAQ (reference sequence). This CDR3 is 16 amino acids long. Trimming removed 0 bases at V and 4 bases at J, with 12 bases between. In DNA form, the CDR3 reads TGTGCCAGCAGCTTAGCGCTATGGTCGGATAATGAAAAACTGTTTTTT. It yields the protein CASSLALWSDNEKLFF.

J is TRBJ1-3 and V is TRBV5-1; no reliable D call. The CDR3 consists of 14 residues. Trimming took 1 base from V and 1 from J, leaving 6 bases between them. Germline V gene sequence: CDR1 SGHRS, CDR2 YFSETQ. The chain's CDR3 is CASSLTPSGNTIYF. Here the CDR3 DNA reads TGCGCCAGCAGCTTGACGCCGTCTGGAAACACCATATATTTT. Full variable domain (missing parts from reference TRBV5-1 and TRBJ1-3): KAGVTQTPRYLIKTRGQQVTLSCSPISGHRSVSWYQQTPGQGLQFLFEYFSETQRNKGNFPGRFSGRQFSNSRSEMNVSTLELGDSALYLCASSLTPSGNTIYFGEGSWLTVV.

This chain connects TRBV11-2 to TRBJ1-1, with 9 positions matching TRBD1. Looked up from germline, CDR1 is SGHAT and CDR2 is FQNNGV. CDR3 length: 15 residues. J was trimmed by 6 bases and V by 4 bases; bases with no gene match: 9. The CDR3: CASSSNRGRIPEAFF. CDR3 DNA sequence: TGTGCCAGCAGCTCTAACAGGGGGCGCATCCCTGAAGCTTTCTTT. The full variable domain, in which reference TRBV11-2 and TRBJ1-1 provide the parts outside the CDR3, is EAGVAQSPRYKIIEKRQSVAFWCNPISGHATLYWYQQILGQGPKLLIQFQNNGVVDDSQLPKDRFSAERLKGVDSTLKIQPAKLEDSAVYLCASSSNRGRIPEAFFGQGTRLTVV.

This rearrangement joins TRBV6-1 to TRBJ2-5, with TRBD1 matching 10 bases. The J call may not be correct, given that the DNA end is closer to TRBJ2-7. The CDR3 runs to 14 residues. The germline gives CDR1 MNHNS, CDR2 SASEGT. CDR3 in amino acids: CASTRDRGSYEQYF. The CDR3, as DNA: TGTGCCAGCACACGGGACAGGGGCTCCTACGAGCAGTACTTC.

This chain connects TRBV7-3 to TRBJ2-3; D perhaps matches TRBD1 (6 bases). CDR1 SGHTA and CDR2 FQGTGA come from the germline V gene. V was pared by 3 bases and J by 1 base, with 8 bases between. CDR3 length: 14 amino acids. The CDR3 DNA sequence: TGTGCCAGCAGCTTGGGGGCAGGCACAGATACGCAGTATTTT. It specifies CASSLGAGTDTQYF.

The genes are TRBV9 and TRBJ1-2; tentative D call: TRBD1 (5 bases). Germline V gene sequence: CDR1 SGDLS, CDR2 YYNGEE. This CDR3 has 16 residues. V lost 0 bases, J lost 2 bases, and 14 bases lay in between. CDR3 protein: CASSVASEGRNYGYTF. In DNA form, the CDR3 reads TGTGCCAGCAGCGTAGCTTCCGAGGGGAGGAACTATGGCTACACCTTC. The entire variable domain, with the rest obtained from reference TRBV9 and TRBJ1-2, is as follows: DSGVTQTPKHLITATGQRVTLRCSPRSGDLSVYWYQQSLDQGLQFLIQYYNGEERAKGNILERFSAQQFPDLHSELNLSSLELGDSALYFCASSVASEGRNYGYTFGSGTRLTVV.

This chain uses TRBV7-9 with TRBJ2-1, with TRBD2 identical over 10 bases. The CDR3 length is 16 residues. Germline V CDR1 and CDR2: SEHNR, FQNEAQ (reference sequence). V dropped 5 bases and J dropped 7; count of bases not matched to a gene: 11. The CDR3 sequence is CASSPPGLAGVNEQFF. CDR3 bases: TGTGCCAGCAGCCCCCCGGGGCTAGCGGGAGTTAATGAGCAGTTCTTC.

The rearrangement links TRBV9 to TRBJ2-7; the D gene is possibly TRBD2 (5 bases). Germline V gene data show CDR1 as SGDLS and CDR2 as YYNGEE. Between the trimmed V and J ends, which lost 2 bases and 3 bases, there was a span of 15 bases. This CDR3 region has 15 residues. The DNA for the CDR3 is TGTGCCAGCAGCGTCGCAATCGGGGAGCTCTACGAGCAGTACTTC. Translation gives CASSVAIGELYEQYF.

The chain carries TRBV2 and TRBJ1-5, with D possibly being TRBD1 (6 bases). V was trimmed by 6 bases and J by 0 bases, leaving 12 bases between them. Germline V gives CDR1 SNHLY, CDR2 FYNNEI. The CDR3 has 15 residues. CDR3 amino acids: CASSQQGYSNQPQHF. The CDR3 region has the DNA TGTGCCAGCAGCCAACAGGGTTATAGCAATCAGCCCCAGCATTTT.

The chain uses TRBV4-1 and TRBJ2-5; the D gene is possibly TRBD1 (5 bases). V gave up 1 base and J gave up 2 bases, with 14 bases separating them. Germline V CDR1 and CDR2: MGHRA, YSYEKL. The CDR3 consists of 16 residues. CDR3 amino acids: CASSQAKRTPQETQYF. The CDR3 coding sequence is TGCGCCAGCAGCCAAGCTAAACGGACACCTCAAGAGACCCAGTACTTC.

This chain connects TRBV6-5 to TRBJ2-7; a weak D match, TRBD1 (6 bases). The CDR3 is 14 residues long. V lost 4 bases, J lost 3 bases, and 13 bases lay in between. Germline V gives CDR1 MNHEY, CDR2 SVGAGI. CDR3 region: CASSSLDRRYEQYF. DNA for the CDR3: TGTGCCAGCAGTTCCTTGGACAGACGCTACGAGCAGTACTTC.

This clone was observed once. This rearrangement joins TRBV5-1 to TRBJ2-5; 13 bases map to TRBD2. The V gene end was trimmed by 7 bases and the J gene end by 4 bases; junction bases not matched to a gene: 13. The germline CDR1 and CDR2 sequences are SGHRS and YFSETQ. This CDR3 contains 17 residues. The CDR3 nucleotides read TGCGCCAGCGTCAGACTAGCGGGAGGTGTCGCGGGAGAGACCCAGTACTTC. The encoded protein is CASVRLAGGVAGETQYF.

V gene TRBV28 combines with J gene TRBJ2-2, with D perhaps given as TRBD1 or TRBD2 (5 bases each). Germline lookup yields CDR1 MDHEN and CDR2 SYDVKM. Trimming shortened V by 1 base and J by 7 bases, and 13 bases separated the two germline ends. This CDR3 spans 15 amino acids. The CDR3, as DNA: TGTGCCAGCAGTTTATATCGCAGGGCGGGCGGGGAGCTGTTTTTT. This codes for CASSLYRRAGGELFF. The variable domain in full, completed from reference TRBV28 and TRBJ2-2, reads DVKVTQSSRYLVKRTGEKVFLECVQDMDHENMFWYRQDPGLGLRLIYFSYDVKMKEKGDIPEGYSVSREKKERFSLILESASTNQTSMYLCASSLYRRAGGELFFGEGSRLTVL.

V usage is TRBV6-1 and J usage is TRBJ1-2; D is undetermined. The germline V and J ends were trimmed by 8 bases and 0 bases, with 13 bases remaining between them. The CDR3 length is 14 residues. Germline V CDR1 and CDR2: MNHNS, SASEGT. CDR3 sequence: CASWSRASNYGYTF. CDR3 DNA sequence: TGTGCCAGCTGGAGTCGCGCCTCTAACTATGGCTACACCTTC.

This sequence joins TRBV18 and TRBJ2-1; D possibly corresponds to TRBD1 (5 bases). The length of the CDR3 is 14 residues. The germline CDR1 and CDR2 sequences are KGHSH and LQKENI. The V end lost 3 bases, the J end lost 7 bases, and 13 bases lay between the germline ends. CDR3 nucleotide sequence: TGTGCCAGCTCACCCGGACAAGGACGGAATGAGCAGTTCTTC. Protein product: CASSPGQGRNEQFF.

The V gene is TRBV14, the J gene TRBJ1-2; D unclear. The CDR3 spans 12 residues. Germline CDR1 reads SGHDN; CDR2 reads FVKESK. Trimming pared 4 bases from V and 5 bases from J, leaving 8 bases between. The CDR3 sequence: CASSPQRYGYTF. The CDR3 DNA reads as TGTGCCAGCAGCCCACAGCGATATGGCTACACCTTC.

This sequence joins TRBV5-6 and TRBJ2-7; D call uncertain. The CDR3 runs to 14 residues. V shed 2 bases and J shed 2 bases, with 11 bases lying between them. In germline, CDR1 is SGHDT, CDR2 YYEEEE. CDR3 residues: CASSFDRVAYEQYF. CDR3 DNA sequence: TGTGCCAGCAGCTTTGATCGGGTTGCCTACGAGCAGTACTTC. The variable domain in full, completed from reference TRBV5-6 and TRBJ2-7, reads DAGVTQSPTHLIKTRGQQVTLRCSPKSGHDTVSWYQQALGQGPQFIFQYYEEEERQRGNFPDRFSGHQFPNYSSELNVNALLLGDSALYLCASSFDRVAYEQYFGPGTRLTVT.

The CDR3 nucleotides read TGCAGCGTTGTCGACCCCGACAGGGGTCCCTACGAGCAGTACTTC. Residues: CSVVDPDRGPYEQYF. J is TRBJ2-7 and V is TRBV29-1; TRBD1 matches 8 bases. With 4 bases clipped from V and 2 bases from J, the junction kept 10 bases outside the gene matches. Germline V lookup: CDR1 SQVTM, CDR2 ANQGSEA. The CDR3 length is 15 residues.

The gene calls are TRBV7-2 and TRBJ2-2; 7 nucleotides line up with TRBD1. The CDR3 has 15 residues. Trimming cost V 5 bases and J 1 base; bases outside gene matches: 4. Germline V gene lookup returns CDR1 SGHTA and CDR2 FQGNSA. CDR3 protein: CASSPRTGNTGELFF. In DNA form, the CDR3 reads TGTGCCAGCAGCCCTAGGACAGGGAACACCGGGGAGCTGTTTTTT.